The entry that follows covers one T cell receptor beta chain sequence. This entry belongs to a study of shared clonotypes between healthy human individuals. Trimming removed 6 bases at V and 0 bases at J, with 8 bases between. CDR3 length: 13 residues. CDR1 and CDR2 (germline): MNHNY, SVGAGI (reference sequence). In the study's own analysis: ImmunoSEQ gave junction-only sequences without quality scores, so filtering differed. Profiling relied on immunoSEQ multiplex PCR, and the TCRdb table lists in-frame clones only, not all of them. The V and J calls and clone size are taken from that table; D and trimming were inferred from the DNA. The sample holds more than 2,000,000 clones; roughly 93% are singletons and the top ten take about 0.39%. CD4+ cells yielded CD45RA+ naive and CD45RA-negative memory subsets.

This TCR was recovered from a man aged 18 to 30 in good health. Some clones in this sample may be carry-over from other donors' samples. Sequenced: naive CD4+ T cells from PBMCs. Subset noted: CD45RA+ positively selected. The gene calls are TRBV6-6 and TRBJ1-1; D gene ambiguous. The CDR3 region has the DNA TGTGCCAGCAGATTTACTTTGAACACTGAAGCTTTCTTT. Translated, it gives CASRFTLNTEAFF.